The clone carrying this T cell receptor (beta chain) showed up just a few times. V lost 2 bases and J lost 0; bases outside the gene matches: 8. CDR3 length: 17 residues. Germline V CDR1 and CDR2: SGDLS, YYNGEE. Authors' processing steps: Estimates of nucleated cell counts were drawn from the amplification of reference gene primers. Assay used: immunoSEQ multiplex PCR; TCRdb lists only in-frame clones, some missing. That table is the source of V, J and clone size, and D and trimming were worked out from the DNA. The top ten hold about 4.2% of the sample, which has about 160,000 clones, around 90% seen once. This sample is part of a study of blood T cell repertoires in COVID-19. Background on the study: The United States, Italy and Spain provided the acute and convalescent COVID-19 samples. PBMCs, B-cell-depleted T cells, or T cells provided the cDNA or gDNA that made up the material.

The sequence was collected from a woman aged 55 to 70 with active or convalescent COVID-19. The chain has TRBV9 and TRBJ2-3; 8 positions match TRBD2. Sequenced input: peripheral blood. The CDR3 reads CASSVAGGQVSTDTQYF. CDR3 sequence (DNA): TGTGCCAGCAGCGTGGCGGGGGGTCAAGTTAGCACAGATACGCAGTATTTT.